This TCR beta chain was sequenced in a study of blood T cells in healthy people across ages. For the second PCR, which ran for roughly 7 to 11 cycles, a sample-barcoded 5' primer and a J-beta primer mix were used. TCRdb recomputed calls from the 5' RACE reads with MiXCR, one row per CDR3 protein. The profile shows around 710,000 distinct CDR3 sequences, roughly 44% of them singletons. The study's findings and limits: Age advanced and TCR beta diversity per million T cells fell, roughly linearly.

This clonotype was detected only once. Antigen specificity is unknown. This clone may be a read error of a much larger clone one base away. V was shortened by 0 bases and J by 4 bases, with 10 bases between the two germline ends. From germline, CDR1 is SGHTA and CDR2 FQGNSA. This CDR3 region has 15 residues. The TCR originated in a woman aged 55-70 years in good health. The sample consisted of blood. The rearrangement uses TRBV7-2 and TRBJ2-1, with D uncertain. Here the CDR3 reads CASSLAHRSYNEQFF. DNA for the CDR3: TGTGCCAGCAGCTTAGCCCATCGCAGTTACAATGAGCAGTTCTTC.